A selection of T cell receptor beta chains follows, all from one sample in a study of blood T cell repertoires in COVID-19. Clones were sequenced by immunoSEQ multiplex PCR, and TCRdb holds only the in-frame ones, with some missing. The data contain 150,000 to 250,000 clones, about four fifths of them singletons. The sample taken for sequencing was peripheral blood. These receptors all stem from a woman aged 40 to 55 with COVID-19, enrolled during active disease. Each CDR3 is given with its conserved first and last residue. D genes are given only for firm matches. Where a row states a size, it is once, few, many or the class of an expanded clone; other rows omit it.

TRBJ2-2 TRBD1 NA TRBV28 TGTGCCAGCAGTTTACCTACAGGGGTGAACACCGGGGAGCTGTTTTTT CASSLPTGVNTGELFF
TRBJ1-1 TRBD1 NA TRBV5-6 TGTGCCAGCAGCTCATACAGGGGTTTGAACACTGAAGCTTTCTTT CASSSYRGLNTEAFF
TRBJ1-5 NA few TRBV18 TGTGCCAGCTCACCATTGGCGGATCAGCCCCAGCATTTT CASSPLADQPQHF
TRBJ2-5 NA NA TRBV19 TGTGCCAGTAGTATTACGGGTCCGGGATGGGAGACCCAGTACTTC CASSITGPGWETQYF
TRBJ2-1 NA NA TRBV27 TGTGCCAGCAGTTTGGGCTTAGGGGAGGCGTTCTTC CASSLGLGEAFF
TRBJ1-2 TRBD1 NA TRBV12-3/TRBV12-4 TGTGCCAGCAGCTTAGGGGACAGGGGGCGAAATACCTTC CASSLGDRGRNTF
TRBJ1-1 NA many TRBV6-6 TGTGCCAGCAGTTACCTCATAACGGCGGGGGGAGACGAAGCTTTCTTT CASSYLITAGGDEAFF
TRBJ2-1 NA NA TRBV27 TGTGCCAGCAGTTTTTCTCTAGAAAACGAGCAGTTCTTC CASSFSLENEQFF
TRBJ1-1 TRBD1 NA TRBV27 TGTGCCAGCAGTTTCGCCGGACAGGGGGTAGCGAACACTGAAGCTTTCTTT CASSFAGQGVANTEAFF
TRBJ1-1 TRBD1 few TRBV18 TGTGCCAGCTCACGGGCGGGACAGTTGAACACTGAAGCTTTCTTT CASSRAGQLNTEAFF
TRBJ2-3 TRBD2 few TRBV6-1 TGTGCCAGCAGTGAAGAAGCGGGGGGGCCAGATACGCAGTATTTT CASSEEAGGPDTQYF
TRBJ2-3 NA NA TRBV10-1 TGCGCCAGCAGTGAGAAAAGACTGACCAATACGCAGTATTTT CASSEKRLTNTQYF
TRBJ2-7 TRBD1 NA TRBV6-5 TGTGCCAGCAGTTACTTTCAGGGGGCCTACGAGCAGTACTTC CASSYFQGAYEQYF
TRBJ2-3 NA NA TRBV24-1 TGTGCCACCAGTGGGCCGGCAGGGGTTGGAGATACGCAGTATTTT CATSGPAGVGDTQYF
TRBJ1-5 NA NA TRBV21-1 TGTGCCAGCAGCAAACGGGACAGCCGATATAGCAATCAGCCCCAGCATTTT CASSKRDSRYSNQPQHF
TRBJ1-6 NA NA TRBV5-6 TGTGCCAGCAGCCCCCGGACAGATAATTCACCCCTCCACTTT CASSPRTDNSPLHF
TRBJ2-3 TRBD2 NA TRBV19 TGTGCCAGTAGTCCTCTAGCGGGGGGACGTCAGTATTTT CASSPLAGGRQYF
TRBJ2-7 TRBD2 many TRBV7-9 TGTGCCAGCAGCTCTGTCCCTAGCGGTTCCTACGAGCAGTACTTC CASSSVPSGSYEQYF
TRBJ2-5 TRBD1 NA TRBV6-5 TGTGCCAGCAATCGGGCAGGGGGCTTAGAGACCCAGTACTTC CASNRAGGLETQYF
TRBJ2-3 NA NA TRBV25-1 TGTGCCAGCAGTGGCGCCACAGATACGCAGTATTTT CASSGATDTQYF
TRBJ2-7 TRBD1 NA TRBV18 TGTGCCAGCTCACGGAATCACAGGGGGCTGGGAGACGAGCAGTACTTC CASSRNHRGLGDEQYF
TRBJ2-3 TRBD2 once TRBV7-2 TGTGCCAGCAGCTTCCGAGAGCGGGAGGGCACAGATACGCAGTATTTT CASSFREREGTDTQYF
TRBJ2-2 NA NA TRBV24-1 TGTGCCACCAGTCCCGGCAGGGGTAACACCGGGGAGCTGTTTTTT CATSPGRGNTGELFF
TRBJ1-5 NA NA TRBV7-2 TGTGCCAGCAGGGAATCCAGGTGGCAGCCCCAGCATTTT CASRESRWQPQHF
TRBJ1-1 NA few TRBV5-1 TGCGCCAGCACCCCTTCGGGGGGCGGGAACACTGAAGCTTTCTTT CASTPSGGGNTEAFF
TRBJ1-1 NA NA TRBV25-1 TGTGCCAGCAGTGGTCGACGGGGAGGTGTCACTGAAGCTTTCTTT CASSGRRGGVTEAFF
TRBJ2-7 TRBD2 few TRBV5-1 TGCGCCAGCAGCTTCGAGGGACCGGGAGGGTCCTACGAGCAGTACTTC CASSFEGPGGSYEQYF
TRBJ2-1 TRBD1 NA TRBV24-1 TGTGCCACCACAGACAGGGTAATAAGTGCGGACAATGAGCAGTTCTTC CATTDRVISADNEQFF
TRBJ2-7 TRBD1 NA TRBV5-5 TGTGCCAGCAGCGAGACAGGGAACGAGCAGTACTTC CASSETGNEQYF
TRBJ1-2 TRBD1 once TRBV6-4 TGTGCCAGCAGTGTAACGGGACAGGGCGAAGGCTACACCTTC CASSVTGQGEGYTF
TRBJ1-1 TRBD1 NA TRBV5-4 TGTGCCAGCACCCGAGGGGGCGCGAGCACTGAAGCTTTCTTT CASTRGGASTEAFF
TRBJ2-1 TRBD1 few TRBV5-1 TGCGCCAGCAGCGCCTCCCGGGACAGGGTTGCCCACAATGAGCAGTTCTTC CASSASRDRVAHNEQFF
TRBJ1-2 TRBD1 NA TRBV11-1 TGTGCCAGCAGCTTGGGGGGACAGGGGACTGGCTACACCTTC CASSLGGQGTGYTF
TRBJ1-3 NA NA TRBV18 TGTGCCAGCTCACCCGTCGATAGCCTCTCTGGAAACACCATATATTTT CASSPVDSLSGNTIYF
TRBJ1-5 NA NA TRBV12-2 TGTGCAAGTCGCTTCCGACCTCCCTGGAGTCAGCCCCAGCATTTT CASRFRPPWSQPQHF
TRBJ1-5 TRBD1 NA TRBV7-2 TGTGCCAGCAGCCACCGGGGACAGTTCAATCAGCCCCAGCATTTT CASSHRGQFNQPQHF
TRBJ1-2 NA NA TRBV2 TGTGCCAGCAGGCAAGAGGGTGGCGGTAACTATGGCTACACCTTC CASRQEGGGNYGYTF
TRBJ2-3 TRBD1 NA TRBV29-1 TGCAGCGTTTCCTCAGGGGGTGGGACAGATACGCAGTATTTT CSVSSGGGTDTQYF
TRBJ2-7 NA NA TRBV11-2 TGTGCCAGCAGCTCTACTCGGAGAACCTACGAGCAGTACTTC CASSSTRRTYEQYF
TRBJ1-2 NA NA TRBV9 TGTGCCAGCAGCGTACCGAAGACAGGCCTTTTTAACTATGGCTACACCTTC CASSVPKTGLFNYGYTF
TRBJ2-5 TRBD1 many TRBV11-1 TGTGCCAGCAGCTGGGACAGCCAAGAGACCCAGTACTTC CASSWDSQETQYF
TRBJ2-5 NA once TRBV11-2 TGTGCCAGCAGCCCCCCGGGGGTCCAAGAGACCCAGTACTTC CASSPPGVQETQYF
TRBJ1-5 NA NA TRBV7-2 TGTGCCAGCAGCGTACAGGGCGGCCGTCAGCCCCAGCATTTT CASSVQGGRQPQHF
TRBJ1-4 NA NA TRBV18 TGTGCCAGCTCACCCCCATCCACAGCGGAGGAAAAACTGTTTTTT CASSPPSTAEEKLFF
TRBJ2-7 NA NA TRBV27 TGTGCCAGCAGTTTACCCGGCAGGGTCACCTACGAGCAGTACTTC CASSLPGRVTYEQYF
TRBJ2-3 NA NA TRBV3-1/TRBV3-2 TGTGCCAGCAGCCAAGGGACTAACACAGATACGCAGTATTTT CASSQGTNTDTQYF